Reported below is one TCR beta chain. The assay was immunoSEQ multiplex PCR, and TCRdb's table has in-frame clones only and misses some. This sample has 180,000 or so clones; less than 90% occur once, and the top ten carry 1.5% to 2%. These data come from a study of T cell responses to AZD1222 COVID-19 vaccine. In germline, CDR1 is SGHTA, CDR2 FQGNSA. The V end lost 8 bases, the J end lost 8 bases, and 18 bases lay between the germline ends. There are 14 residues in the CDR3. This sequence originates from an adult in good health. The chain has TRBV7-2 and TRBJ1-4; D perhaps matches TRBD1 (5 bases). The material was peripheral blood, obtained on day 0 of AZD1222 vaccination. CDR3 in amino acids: CASREWGSQEKLFF. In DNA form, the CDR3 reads TGTGCCAGCCGCGAGTGGGGGTCACAAGAAAAACTGTTTTTT.